The source of this T cell receptor beta chain is a study of CD8 T cells in ankylosing spondylitis. General study results and limits: Significant enrichment of disease-linked clones was reported in matched ankylosing spondylitis synovial fluid.

Libraries of TCR beta came from quantitative 5'-RACE with molecular barcodes. One entry per CDR3 protein results from TCRdb running MiXCR on the 5' RACE reads. The profile shows some 240,000 distinct CDR3 sequences, more than 20% of them singletons. The CDR3 runs to 14 residues. V was cut by 3 bases and J by 7 bases, with 16 bases left in between. Germline-derived CDR1 and CDR2 are DFQATT and SNEGSKA (reference sequence). Notes on this clonotype: Its antigen is unknown.

The material sequenced was blood, either unsorted or a sorted T cell fraction (not recorded which). V is TRBV20-1 and J is TRBJ2-1; D is possibly TRBD2 (7 bases). The sequence was collected from a male donor with ankylosing spondylitis or in good health (not recorded which). This CDR3 is CSARSGGAGNEQFF. CDR3 DNA sequence: TGCAGTGCTAGGTCGGGGGGCGCGGGAAATGAGCAGTTCTTC.